This T cell receptor (beta chain) originates from a study of blood T cell repertoires in COVID-19. Authors' processing steps: Amplifying reference gene primers gave estimates of nucleated cell counts. Using immunoSEQ multiplex PCR, the repertoire was profiled, and TCRdb retains in-frame clones only, with some absent. That table furnishes V, J and clone size, whereas the DNA furnished D and trimming. This table has 250,000 to 300,000 clones, 90% to 95% appearing once. Participant-given clinical history determined each cohort assignment. The TCR was taken from a human donor in a cohort exposed to, infected with or recovered from COVID-19 (not recorded which). The donor label of this sample is uncertain. Specimen: PBMCs or T cells enriched from blood (not recorded which).

CDR3 nucleotide sequence: TGTGCTAGTGGTTTGTTCAGGGAAGCTAACTATGGCTACACCTTC. It is translated as CASGLFREANYGYTF. The rearrangement links TRBV12-5 to TRBJ1-2; perhaps TRBD1 as D (5 bases). Deletions cut 2 bases from V and 0 bases from J, with 10 bases between. This CDR3 is built from 15 residues. Per germline, CDR1 LGHNT and CDR2 FRNRAP.